This T cell receptor (beta chain) was sequenced in a study of regulatory T cells in long-lasting Graves disease. Overall study results and limits: Few sampled subjects may have lowered accuracy. Tissue studied was limited to peripheral blood, excluding thyroid tissue. Persistent disease preferred TRBV28, TRBJ1-2 and TRBJ2-5; new disease, TRBV20-1 and TRBJ2-1.

Germline CDR1 is MNHEY and CDR2 is SMNVEV (reference sequence). The CDR3 has 15 residues. Trimming took 10 bases from V and 4 from J, leaving 22 bases between them. TCR beta libraries were built with iRepertoire HTBI primers and Arm-PCR of CDR3 regions. TCRdb re-called the multiplex PCR reads with MiXCR, one entry per CDR3 protein. The repertoire holds hundreds of thousands of distinct CDR3 sequences, with about 19% as singletons. The sample's time point: persistent/refractory GD, antithyroid drugs over 5 years with positive TRAb. The TCR library was made from RNA extracted from PBMCs. This clonotype was recorded at least ten times. Its target is not known.

Sequencing was performed on peripheral blood mononuclear cells (PBMCs), taken when the disease was refractory, from a patient treated with antithyroid drugs. The receptor was isolated from a female donor with Graves disease. The gene calls are TRBV27 and TRBJ1-1; the D is unclear. In DNA, the CDR3 is TGTGCCACCACTGAAACCAGAGGATCGGCCACTGAAGCTTTCTTT. Residues: CATTETRGSATEAFF.